This is a list of T cell receptor beta chains from one sample in a study of T-cell reconstitution after alpha-beta-depleted transplantation in children. TCRdb reprocessed the PCR reads with MiXCR, giving one entry per CDR3 protein. The sample has roughly 200,000 distinct CDR3 sequences; roughly 14% are singletons. The sample here was PBMCs from the stem cell graft donor, taken from the stem cell graft. The receptors were gathered from a human donor who donated a stem cell graft to a child with acute lymphoblastic leukemia. Both conserved end residues are part of each CDR3. A D gene is named only where the DNA matches it firmly.

v_gene,d_gene,j_gene,CDR3aa
TRBV2,-,TRBJ2-1,CASSGRLGPEQFF
TRBV20-1,TRBD2,TRBJ2-3,CSAALSPRGGDTQYF
TRBV5-1,-,TRBJ2-1,CASSFVGEVNEQFF
TRBV18,TRBD1,TRBJ2-5,CASSPNRGEEETQYF
TRBV12-3/TRBV12-4,-,TRBJ1-1,CASGPFRQTNTEAFF
TRBV5-1,TRBD1,TRBJ1-1,CASFGGQGANTEAFF
TRBV7-2,-,TRBJ1-1,CASSLDPGRTEAFF
TRBV19,-,TRBJ2-6,CASGEVLLSGANVLTF
TRBV30,TRBD1,TRBJ2-2,CAWSGDRAGELFF
TRBV5-6,TRBD1,TRBJ1-5,CASSFGTGVNQPQHF
TRBV5-1,TRBD2,TRBJ2-1,CASSPLRLAGDRSYNEQFF
TRBV5-1,TRBD2,TRBJ2-1,CASSFSSGRGSYNEQFF
TRBV11-2,-,TRBJ2-3,CASSLGGLGRLTRDTQYF
TRBV11-1,-,TRBJ1-5,CASSLLTAESNQPQHF
TRBV7-8,-,TRBJ1-4,CASSSYRFPSREKLFF
TRBV2,-,TRBJ1-6,CASSLTGTGKNSPLHF
TRBV20-1,TRBD2,TRBJ2-1,CSALKIAGGLSDEQFF
TRBV12-3/TRBV12-4,TRBD2,TRBJ2-2,CASSYSGRFKPTNTGELFF
TRBV2,TRBD2,TRBJ2-2,CASRPGLAGGPNGELFF
TRBV6-1,-,TRBJ2-7,CASRAGDLYEQYF
TRBV29-1,TRBD2,TRBJ2-7,CSVAPGTRDEQYF
TRBV5-1,-,TRBJ1-1,CASSLVVGGTEAFF
TRBV12-3/TRBV12-4,TRBD1,TRBJ1-2,CASSPPGQAEGYTF